This T cell receptor beta chain stems from a study of T cell responses to AZD1222 COVID-19 vaccine. General study results and limits: White British ancestry dominated among donors, who included more females, and clonal diversity was possibly underestimated. Unmutated variant regions reportedly attract nearly half of all spike-specific TCRs.

This clone has just a few counts. What it binds is unknown. The table came from immunoSEQ multiplex PCR; TCRdb's copy has only in-frame clones and leaves some out. Seen here are approximately 61,000 clones, around 81% observed once, and the top ten hold 26%. CDR1 is SGHVS, CDR2 FQNEAQ, per germline. CDR3 length: 14 amino acids. Trimming shortened V by 5 bases and J by 4 bases, and 15 bases separated the two germline ends. This chain uses TRBV7-8 with TRBJ2-7; D tentatively reads TRBD1 or TRBD2 (5 bases each). This receptor was obtained from an adult who received the AZD1222 COVID-19 vaccine. Material: peripheral blood, obtained 28 days after the second AZD1222 dose. CDR3 amino acids: CASSPGPLRYEQYF. Here the CDR3 DNA reads TGTGCCAGCAGCCCGGGACCCCTAAGATACGAGCAGTACTTC.